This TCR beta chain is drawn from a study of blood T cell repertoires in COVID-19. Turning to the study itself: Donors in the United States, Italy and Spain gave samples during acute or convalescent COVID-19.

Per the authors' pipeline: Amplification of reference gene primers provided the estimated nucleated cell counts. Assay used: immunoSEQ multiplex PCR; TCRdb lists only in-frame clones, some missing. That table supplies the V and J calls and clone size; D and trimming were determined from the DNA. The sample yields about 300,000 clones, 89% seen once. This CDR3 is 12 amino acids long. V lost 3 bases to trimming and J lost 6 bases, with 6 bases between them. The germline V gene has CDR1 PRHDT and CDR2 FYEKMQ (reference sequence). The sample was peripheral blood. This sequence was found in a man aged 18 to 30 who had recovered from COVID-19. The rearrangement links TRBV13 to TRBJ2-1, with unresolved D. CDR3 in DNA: TGTGCCAGCAGCTTCACGAGCAATGAGCAGTTCTTC. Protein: CASSFTSNEQFF.